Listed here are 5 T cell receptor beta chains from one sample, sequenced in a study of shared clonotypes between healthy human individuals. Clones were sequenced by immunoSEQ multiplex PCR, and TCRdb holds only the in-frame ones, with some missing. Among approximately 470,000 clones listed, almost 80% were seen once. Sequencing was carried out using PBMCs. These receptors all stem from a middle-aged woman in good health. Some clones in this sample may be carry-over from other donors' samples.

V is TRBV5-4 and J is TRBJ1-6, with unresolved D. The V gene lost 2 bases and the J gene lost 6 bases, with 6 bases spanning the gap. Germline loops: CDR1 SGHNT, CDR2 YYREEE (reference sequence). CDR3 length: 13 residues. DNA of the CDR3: TGTGCCAGCAGCTTCAATACTAATTCACCCCTCCACTTT. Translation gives CASSFNTNSPLHF.

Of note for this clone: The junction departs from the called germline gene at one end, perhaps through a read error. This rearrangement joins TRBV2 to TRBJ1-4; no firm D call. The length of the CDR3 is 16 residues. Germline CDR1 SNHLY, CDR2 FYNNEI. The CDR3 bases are TGTGTCAGCACGAGGGCAGAGGGCCGGAATAATGAAAAACTGTTTTTT. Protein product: CVSTRAEGRNNEKLFF. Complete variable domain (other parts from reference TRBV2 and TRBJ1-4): EPEVTQTPSHQVTQMGQEVILRCVPISNHLYFYWYRQILGQKVEFLVSFYNNEISEKSEIFDDQFSVERPDGSNFTLKIRSTKLEDSAMYFCVSTRAEGRNNEKLFFGSGTQLSVL.

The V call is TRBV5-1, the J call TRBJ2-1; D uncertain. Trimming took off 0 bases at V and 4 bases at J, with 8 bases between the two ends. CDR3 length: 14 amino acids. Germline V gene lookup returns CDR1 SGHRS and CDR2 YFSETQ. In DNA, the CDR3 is TGCGCCAGCAGCTTGGAGTGGAATTACAATGAGCAGTTCTTC. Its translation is CASSLEWNYNEQFF.

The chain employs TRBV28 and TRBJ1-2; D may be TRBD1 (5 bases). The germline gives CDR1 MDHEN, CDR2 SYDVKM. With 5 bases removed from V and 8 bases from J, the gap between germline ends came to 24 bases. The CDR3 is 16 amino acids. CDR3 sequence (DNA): TGTGCCAGCAGTGGGGGGGACGTCAGAAGGCGTGGAGGCTACACCTTC. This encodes CASSGGDVRRRGGYTF.

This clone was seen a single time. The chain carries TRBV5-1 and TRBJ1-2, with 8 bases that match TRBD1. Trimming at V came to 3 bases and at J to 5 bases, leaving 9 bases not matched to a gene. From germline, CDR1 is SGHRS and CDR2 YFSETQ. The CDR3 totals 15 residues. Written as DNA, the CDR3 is TGCGCCAGCAGCTCCACAGGGGGATGGGATTATGGCTACACCTTC. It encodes CASSSTGGWDYGYTF.